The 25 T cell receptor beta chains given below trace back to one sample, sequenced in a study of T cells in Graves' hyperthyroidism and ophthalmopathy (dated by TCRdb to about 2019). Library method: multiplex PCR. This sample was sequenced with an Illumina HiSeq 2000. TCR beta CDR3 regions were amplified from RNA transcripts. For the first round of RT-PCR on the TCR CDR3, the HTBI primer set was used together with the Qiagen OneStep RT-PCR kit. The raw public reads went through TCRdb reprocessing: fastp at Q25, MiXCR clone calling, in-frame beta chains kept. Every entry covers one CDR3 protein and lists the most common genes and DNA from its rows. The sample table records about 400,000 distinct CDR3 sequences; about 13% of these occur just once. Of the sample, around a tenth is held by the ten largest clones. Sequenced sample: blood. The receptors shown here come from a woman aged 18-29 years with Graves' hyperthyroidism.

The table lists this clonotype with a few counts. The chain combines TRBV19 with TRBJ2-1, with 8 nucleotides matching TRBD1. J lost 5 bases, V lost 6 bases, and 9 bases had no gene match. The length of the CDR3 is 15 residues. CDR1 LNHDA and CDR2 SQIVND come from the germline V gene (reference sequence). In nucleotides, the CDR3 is TGTGCCAGTAGCCGATGGACAGGGTCAGACAATGAGCAGTTCTTC. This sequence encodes CASSRWTGSDNEQFF.

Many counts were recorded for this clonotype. CDR3 in amino acids: CASSTGLLNTEAFF. In DNA, the CDR3 is TGTGCCAGCAGCACCGGGCTCTTGAACACTGAAGCTTTCTTT. The chain has TRBV28 and TRBJ1-1; D unclear. V lost 6 bases to trimming and J lost 0 bases, with 11 bases between them. CDR1 MDHEN and CDR2 SYDVKM come from the germline V gene. CDR3 length: 14 amino acids.

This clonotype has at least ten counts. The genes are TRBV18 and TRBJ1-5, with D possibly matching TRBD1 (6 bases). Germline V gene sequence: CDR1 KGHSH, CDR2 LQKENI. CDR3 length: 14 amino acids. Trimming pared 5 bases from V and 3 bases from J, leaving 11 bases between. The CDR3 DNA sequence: TGTGCCAGCTCATTGGACAGCTTCAATCAGCCCCAGCATTTT. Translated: CASSLDSFNQPQHF.

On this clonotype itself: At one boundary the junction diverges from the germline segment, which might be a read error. The CDR3 protein is CASSPQTGNEGFYGYAF. The CDR3 DNA follows: TGTGCCAGCAGTCCCCAAACGGGCAACGAAGGGTTCTATGGCTACGCCTTC. This chain links TRBV6-1 with TRBJ1-2; no clear D. Germline V lookup: CDR1 MNHNS, CDR2 SASEGT. This CDR3 has 17 amino acids.

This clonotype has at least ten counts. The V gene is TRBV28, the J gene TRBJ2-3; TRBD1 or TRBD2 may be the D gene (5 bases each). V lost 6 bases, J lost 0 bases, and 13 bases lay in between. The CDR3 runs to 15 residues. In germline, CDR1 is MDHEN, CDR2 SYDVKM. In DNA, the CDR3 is TGTGCCAGCAGCCTACCGGGGCCTAGCACAGATACGCAGTATTTT. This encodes CASSLPGPSTDTQYF.

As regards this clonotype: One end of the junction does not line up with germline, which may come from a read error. The DNA for the CDR3 is TGCGGCGTTGGGGAGGGGGCCACTGAAGCTTTCTTT. This codes for CGVGEGATEAFF. V gene TRBV29-1 combines with J gene TRBJ1-1, with 7 nucleotides matching TRBD1. The V gene's germline CDR1 is SQVTM and CDR2 ANQGSEA. The CDR3 is made up of 12 amino acids.

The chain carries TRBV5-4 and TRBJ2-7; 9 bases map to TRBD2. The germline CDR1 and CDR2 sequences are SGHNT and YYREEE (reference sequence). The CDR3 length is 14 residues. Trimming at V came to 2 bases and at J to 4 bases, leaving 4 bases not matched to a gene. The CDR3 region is CASSFEREVYEQYF. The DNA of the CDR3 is TGTGCCAGCAGCTTCGAGCGGGAGGTGTACGAGCAGTACTTC.

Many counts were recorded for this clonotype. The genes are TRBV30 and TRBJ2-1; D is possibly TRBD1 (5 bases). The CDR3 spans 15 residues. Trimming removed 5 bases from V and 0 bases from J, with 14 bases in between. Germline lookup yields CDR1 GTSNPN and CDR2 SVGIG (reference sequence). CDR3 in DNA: TGTGCCTGGGGGCAGGGAATCAGCTCCTACAATGAGCAGTTCTTC. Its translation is CAWGQGISSYNEQFF.

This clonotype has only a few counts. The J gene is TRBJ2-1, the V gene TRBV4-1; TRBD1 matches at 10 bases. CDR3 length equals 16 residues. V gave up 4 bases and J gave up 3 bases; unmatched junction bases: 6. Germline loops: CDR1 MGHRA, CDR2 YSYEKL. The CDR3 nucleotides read TGCGCCAGCAGCCGGAGGGACAGGGGCGACTACAATGAGCAGTTCTTC. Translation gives CASSRRDRGDYNEQFF.

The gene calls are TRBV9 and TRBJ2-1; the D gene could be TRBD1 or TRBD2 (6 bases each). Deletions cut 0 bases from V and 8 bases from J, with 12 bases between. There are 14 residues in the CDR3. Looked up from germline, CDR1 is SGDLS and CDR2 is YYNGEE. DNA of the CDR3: TGTGCCAGCAGCGTAGAGACAGGCGGGGATGAGCAGTTCTTC. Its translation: CASSVETGGDEQFF. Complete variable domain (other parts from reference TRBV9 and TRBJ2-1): DSGVTQTPKHLITATGQRVTLRCSPRSGDLSVYWYQQSLDQGLQFLIQYYNGEERAKGNILERFSAQQFPDLHSELNLSSLELGDSALYFCASSVETGGDEQFFGPGTRLTVL.

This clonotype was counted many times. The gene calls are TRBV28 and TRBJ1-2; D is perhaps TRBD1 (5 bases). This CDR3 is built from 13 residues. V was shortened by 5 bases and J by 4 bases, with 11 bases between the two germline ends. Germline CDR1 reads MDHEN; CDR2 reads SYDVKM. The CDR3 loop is CASSDYRSYGYTF. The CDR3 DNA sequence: TGTGCCAGCAGTGACTACAGGAGCTATGGCTACACCTTC.

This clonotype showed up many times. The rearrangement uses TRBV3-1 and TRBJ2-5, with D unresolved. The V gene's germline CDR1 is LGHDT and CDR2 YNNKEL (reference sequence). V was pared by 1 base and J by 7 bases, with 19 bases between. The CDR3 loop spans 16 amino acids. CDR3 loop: CASSQVGWQERGTQYF. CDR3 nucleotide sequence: TGTGCCAGCAGCCAAGTCGGTTGGCAGGAACGTGGGACCCAGTACTTC.

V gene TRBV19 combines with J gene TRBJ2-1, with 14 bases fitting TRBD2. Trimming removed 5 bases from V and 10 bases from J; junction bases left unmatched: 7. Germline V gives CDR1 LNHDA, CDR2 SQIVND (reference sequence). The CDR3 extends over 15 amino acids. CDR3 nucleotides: TGTGCCAGTAGTGTGGGGACTAGCGGGAGCGAAGAGCAGTTCTTC. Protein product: CASSVGTSGSEEQFF. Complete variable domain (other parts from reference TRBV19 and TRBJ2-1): DGGITQSPKYLFRKEGQNVTLSCEQNLNHDAMYWYRQDPGQGLRLIYYSQIVNDFQKGDIAEGYSVSREKKESFPLTVTSAQKNPTAFYLCASSVGTSGSEEQFFGPGTRLTVL.

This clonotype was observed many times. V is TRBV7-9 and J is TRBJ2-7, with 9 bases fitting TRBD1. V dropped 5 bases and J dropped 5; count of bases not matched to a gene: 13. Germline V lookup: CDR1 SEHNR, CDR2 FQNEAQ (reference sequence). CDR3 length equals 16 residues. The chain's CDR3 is CASSLYPGTGKNEQYF. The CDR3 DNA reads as TGTGCCAGCAGCCTATATCCCGGGACAGGGAAGAACGAGCAGTACTTC.

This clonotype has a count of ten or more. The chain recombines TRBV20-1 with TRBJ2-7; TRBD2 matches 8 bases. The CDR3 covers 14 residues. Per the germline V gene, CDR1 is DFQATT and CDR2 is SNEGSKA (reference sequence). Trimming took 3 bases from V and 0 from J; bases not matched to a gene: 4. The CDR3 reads CSASPSGPSYEQYF. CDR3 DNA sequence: TGCAGTGCTAGCCCTAGCGGGCCCTCCTACGAGCAGTACTTC.

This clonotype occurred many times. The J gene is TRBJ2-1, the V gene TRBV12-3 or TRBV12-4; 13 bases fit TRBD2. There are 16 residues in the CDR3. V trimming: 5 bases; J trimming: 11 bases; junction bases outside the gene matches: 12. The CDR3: CASSATGTSGTMKQFF. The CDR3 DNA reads TGTGCCAGCAGTGCGACCGGGACTAGCGGGACAATGAAGCAGTTCTTC.

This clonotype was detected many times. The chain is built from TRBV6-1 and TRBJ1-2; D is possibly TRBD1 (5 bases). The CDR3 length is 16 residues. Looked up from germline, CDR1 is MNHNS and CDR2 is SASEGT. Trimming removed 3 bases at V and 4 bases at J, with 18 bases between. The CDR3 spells CASSDALVGTFYGYTF. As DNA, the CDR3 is TGTGCCAGCAGTGACGCCCTGGTGGGGACTTTCTATGGCTACACCTTC.

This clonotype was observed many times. CDR3 sequence reads: CASSPSRHEAFF. The CDR3 DNA reads as TGTGCCAGCAGCCCCAGCCGGCATGAAGCTTTCTTT. The chain recombines TRBV13 with TRBJ1-1; D remains ambiguous. V was clipped by 5 bases and J by 7 bases, with 11 bases between them. CDR1 and CDR2 from the germline V gene are PRHDT and FYEKMQ (reference sequence). This CDR3 has 12 amino acids.

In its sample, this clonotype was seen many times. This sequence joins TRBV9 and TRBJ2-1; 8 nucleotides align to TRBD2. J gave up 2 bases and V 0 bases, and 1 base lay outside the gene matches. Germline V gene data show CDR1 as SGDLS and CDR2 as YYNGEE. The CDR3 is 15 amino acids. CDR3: CASSVVAGTYNEQFF. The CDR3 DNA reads TGTGCCAGCAGCGTAGTAGCGGGAACCTACAATGAGCAGTTCTTC.

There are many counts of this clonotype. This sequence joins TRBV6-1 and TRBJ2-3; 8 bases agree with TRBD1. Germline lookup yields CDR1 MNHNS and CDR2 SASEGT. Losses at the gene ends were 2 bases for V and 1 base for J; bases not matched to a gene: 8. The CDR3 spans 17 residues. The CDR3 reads CASSESHRGLGTDTQYF. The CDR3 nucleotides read TGTGCCAGCAGTGAAAGTCACAGGGGGTTGGGCACAGATACGCAGTATTTT.

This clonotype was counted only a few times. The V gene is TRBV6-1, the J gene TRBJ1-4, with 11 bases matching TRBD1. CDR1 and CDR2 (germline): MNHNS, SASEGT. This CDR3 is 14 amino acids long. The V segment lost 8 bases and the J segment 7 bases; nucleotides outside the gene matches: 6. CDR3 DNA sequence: TGTGCCAGCCAGATAGGGACAGGGGGTGAAAAACTGTTTTTT. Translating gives CASQIGTGGEKLFF.

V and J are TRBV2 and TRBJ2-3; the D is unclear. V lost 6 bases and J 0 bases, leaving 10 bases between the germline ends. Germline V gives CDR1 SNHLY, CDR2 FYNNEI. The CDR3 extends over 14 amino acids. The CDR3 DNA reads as TGTGCCAGCAGCGATTACACCAGCACAGATACGCAGTATTTT. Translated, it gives CASSDYTSTDTQYF.

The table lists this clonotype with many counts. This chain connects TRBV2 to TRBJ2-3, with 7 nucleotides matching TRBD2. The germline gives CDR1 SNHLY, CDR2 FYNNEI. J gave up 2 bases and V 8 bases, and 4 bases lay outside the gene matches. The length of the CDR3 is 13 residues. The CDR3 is CASGREITDTQYF. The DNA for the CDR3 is TGTGCCAGCGGGAGGGAAATCACAGATACGCAGTATTTT.

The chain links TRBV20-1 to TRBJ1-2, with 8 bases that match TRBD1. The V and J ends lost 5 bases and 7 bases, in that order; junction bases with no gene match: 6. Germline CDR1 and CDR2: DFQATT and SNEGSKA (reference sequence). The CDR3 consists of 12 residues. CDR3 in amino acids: CSAPGTGFGYTF. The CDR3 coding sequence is TGCAGTGCTCCCGGGACAGGCTTTGGCTACACCTTC.

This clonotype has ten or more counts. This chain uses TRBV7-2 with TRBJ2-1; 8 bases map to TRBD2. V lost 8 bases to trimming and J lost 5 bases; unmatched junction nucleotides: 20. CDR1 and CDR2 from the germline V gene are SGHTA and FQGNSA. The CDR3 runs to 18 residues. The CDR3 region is CASLRSPGGALRDNEQFF. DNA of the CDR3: TGTGCCAGCCTTCGATCGCCCGGGGGGGCCCTGAGGGACAATGAGCAGTTCTTC.